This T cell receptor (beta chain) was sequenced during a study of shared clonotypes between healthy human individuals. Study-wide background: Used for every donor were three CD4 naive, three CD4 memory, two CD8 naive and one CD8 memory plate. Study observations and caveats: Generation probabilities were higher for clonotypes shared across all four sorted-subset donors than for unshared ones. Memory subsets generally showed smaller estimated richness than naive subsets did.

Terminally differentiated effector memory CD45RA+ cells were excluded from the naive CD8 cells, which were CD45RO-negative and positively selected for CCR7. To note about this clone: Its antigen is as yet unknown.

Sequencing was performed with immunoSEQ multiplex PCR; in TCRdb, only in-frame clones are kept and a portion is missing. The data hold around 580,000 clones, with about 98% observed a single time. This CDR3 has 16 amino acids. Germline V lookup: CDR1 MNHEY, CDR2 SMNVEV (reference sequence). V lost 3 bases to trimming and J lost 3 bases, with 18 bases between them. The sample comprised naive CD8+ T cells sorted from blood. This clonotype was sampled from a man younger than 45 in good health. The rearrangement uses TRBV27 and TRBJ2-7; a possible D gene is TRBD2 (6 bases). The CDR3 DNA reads TGTGCCAGCAGTTTTAACTCAGGGACTCTTAGCTACGAGCAGTACTTC. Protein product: CASSFNSGTLSYEQYF.